The next 25 T cell receptor beta chains were all read from a single sample in a study of blood T cell repertoires in COVID-19. The repertoire was sequenced with immunoSEQ multiplex PCR; TCRdb's copy has only in-frame clones and lacks some. This sample has about 170,000 clones, with approximately 80% found just once. Sequencing used PBMCs or T cells enriched from blood (not recorded which). Every receptor here comes from a man in his fifties who had recovered from COVID-19.

V and J are TRBV5-1 and TRBJ2-2; the D is unclear. Germline V gene sequence: CDR1 SGHRS, CDR2 YFSETQ. This CDR3 spans 15 amino acids. Trimming removed 0 bases at V and 1 base at J, with 7 bases between. The CDR3 DNA follows: TGCGCCAGCAGCTTGGGGCAGAAGAACACCGGGGAGCTGTTTTTT. Amino acids: CASSLGQKNTGELFF. The full variable domain, its missing parts supplied by reference TRBV5-1 and TRBJ2-2, is KAGVTQTPRYLIKTRGQQVTLSCSPISGHRSVSWYQQTPGQGLQFLFEYFSETQRNKGNFPGRFSGRQFSNSRSEMNVSTLELGDSALYLCASSLGQKNTGELFFGEGSRLTVL.

The rearrangement uses TRBV9 and TRBJ2-5; 8 positions match TRBD1. The germline V gene has CDR1 SGDLS and CDR2 YYNGEE. J lost 2 bases, V lost 4 bases, and 7 bases had no gene match. The CDR3 is made up of 15 amino acids. This CDR3 is CASSPGTGIQETQYF. CDR3 coding DNA: TGTGCCAGCAGCCCCGGGACAGGCATACAAGAGACCCAGTACTTC. The variable domain in full, completed from reference TRBV9 and TRBJ2-5, reads DSGVTQTPKHLITATGQRVTLRCSPRSGDLSVYWYQQSLDQGLQFLIQYYNGEERAKGNILERFSAQQFPDLHSELNLSSLELGDSALYFCASSPGTGIQETQYFGPGTRLLVL.

J is TRBJ1-2 and V is TRBV19, with 7 bases that match TRBD1. Germline V CDR1 and CDR2: LNHDA, SQIVND (reference sequence). This CDR3 is built from 14 residues. V gave up 1 base and J gave up 3 bases; unmatched junction bases: 2. As DNA, the CDR3 is TGTGCCAGTAGTATAGTGGGGACAGACTATGGCTACACCTTC. Translated, it gives CASSIVGTDYGYTF. Full variable domain (remainder filled in from reference TRBV19 and TRBJ1-2): DGGITQSPKYLFRKEGQNVTLSCEQNLNHDAMYWYRQDPGQGLRLIYYSQIVNDFQKGDIAEGYSVSREKKESFPLTVTSAQKNPTAFYLCASSIVGTDYGYTFGSGTRLTVV.

Concerning this clone: Other DNA sequences of this sample code for an identical CDR3. The chain employs TRBV3-1 (or the pseudogene TRBV3-2) and TRBJ1-1, with D perhaps TRBD1 (5 bases). Trimming shortened V by 2 bases and J by 1 base, and 8 bases separated the two germline ends. This CDR3 contains 14 residues. Germline lookup yields CDR1 LGHDT and CDR2 YNNKEL (reference sequence). The DNA for the CDR3 is TGTGCCAGCAGCCAACTTCAGGGGAACACTGAAGCTTTCTTT. Its protein is CASSQLQGNTEAFF.

This chain uses TRBV7-3 with TRBJ2-1; TRBD2 aligns across 8 bases. The V gene end was trimmed by 0 bases and the J gene end by 7 bases; junction bases not matched to a gene: 8. From germline, CDR1 is SGHTA and CDR2 FQGTGA. The CDR3 consists of 16 residues. CDR3 nucleotide sequence: TGTGCCAGCAGCTTAACGTCGCGCGGGGGGCTGAATGAGCAGTTCTTC. It encodes CASSLTSRGGLNEQFF.

This chain uses TRBV6-1 with TRBJ1-2, with a weak D call TRBD1 (5 bases). Germline V gene sequence: CDR1 MNHNS, CDR2 SASEGT. The CDR3 totals 14 residues. Trimming removed 0 bases at V and 4 bases at J, with 9 bases between. CDR3: CASSEAGGGYGYTF. The CDR3 bases are TGTGCCAGCAGTGAAGCCGGGGGGGGCTATGGCTACACCTTC.

The chain couples TRBV18 to TRBJ2-1; maybe TRBD1 (6 bases). Per germline, CDR1 KGHSH and CDR2 LQKENI. This CDR3 has 20 residues. The ends were cut back, 3 bases at V and 0 bases at J, with 24 bases in the middle. The DNA for the CDR3 is TGTGCCAGCTCACCTCAGGGCACAGGGATCGTAGGGGCCTCCTACAATGAGCAGTTCTTC. It translates to CASSPQGTGIVGASYNEQFF.

CDR3 residues: CASSEKLAGGPGYEQYF. The CDR3 DNA sequence: TGTGCCAGCAGTGAAAAACTAGCGGGGGGCCCCGGGTACGAGCAGTACTTC. The rearrangement uses TRBV6-1 and TRBJ2-7, with 12 bases identical to TRBD2. Germline lookup yields CDR1 MNHNS and CDR2 SASEGT. Losses at the gene ends were 2 bases for V and 4 bases for J; bases not matched to a gene: 9. The CDR3 covers 17 residues.

This CDR3 reads CASSFSGTGVEQYF. CDR3 sequence (DNA): TGTGCCAGCAGCTTCTCCGGGACAGGGGTCGAGCAGTACTTC. J is TRBJ2-7 and V is TRBV7-2; 10 bases fit TRBD1. Per germline, CDR1 SGHTA and CDR2 FQGNSA. CDR3 length equals 14 residues. J gave up 6 bases and V 3 bases, and 5 bases lay outside the gene matches.

As regards this clone: Other DNA variants within this sample encode the same CDR3. This CDR3 reads CATSRGTGNNEQFF. CDR3 nucleotides: TGTGCCACCAGCAGAGGGACGGGGAACAATGAGCAGTTCTTC. This chain links TRBV15 with TRBJ2-1; D is possibly TRBD2 (5 bases). The CDR3 runs 14 residues. Germline values: CDR1 LNHNV, CDR2 YYDKDF (reference sequence). The V gene lost 1 base and the J gene lost 5 bases, with 9 bases spanning the gap.

V and J are TRBV28 and TRBJ1-2, with TRBD1 matching 8 bases. Germline V gene data show CDR1 as MDHEN and CDR2 as SYDVKM. The CDR3 contains 14 residues. V shed 3 bases and J 8 bases; nucleotides not matched to a gene: 8. In nucleotides, the CDR3 is TGTGCCAGCAGTTTGGGTCAGGGGGCTGGAGGCTACACCTTC. This encodes CASSLGQGAGGYTF.

The chain carries TRBV7-8 and TRBJ1-6; possible D gene TRBD1, 6 bases. Trimming left V 5 bases short and J 0 bases short, with 11 bases between. The CDR3 is 16 amino acids. Germline loops: CDR1 SGHVS, CDR2 FQNEAQ. In nucleotides, the CDR3 is TGTGCCAGCAGCCCGACAGGAAGCTCCTATAATTCACCCCTCCACTTT. It is translated as CASSPTGSSYNSPLHF.

V usage is TRBV3-1 (or the pseudogene TRBV3-2) and J usage is TRBJ1-3, with a weak D call TRBD1 (6 bases). The CDR3 consists of 16 residues. The germline CDR1 and CDR2 sequences are LGHDT and YNNKEL (reference sequence). Trimming removed 3 bases at V and 0 bases at J, with 12 bases between. CDR3 nucleotide sequence: TGTGCCAGCAGCCAGGGGGCTTTCTACTCTGGAAACACCATATATTTT. This codes for CASSQGAFYSGNTIYF.

The chain combines TRBV28 with TRBJ1-2; TRBD1 matches at 9 bases. Germline V gene lookup returns CDR1 MDHEN and CDR2 SYDVKM. The J segment lost 4 bases and the V segment lost 5 bases, leaving 5 bases of the junction unmatched. The CDR3 has 14 amino acids. The chain's CDR3 is CASSLGQGVYGYTF. In DNA form, the CDR3 reads TGTGCCAGCAGTCTGGGACAGGGAGTCTATGGCTACACCTTC.

The rearrangement uses TRBV5-1 and TRBJ2-1; a possible D gene is TRBD2 (5 bases). V lost 3 bases to trimming and J lost 10 bases, with 11 bases between them. Germline V lookup: CDR1 SGHRS, CDR2 YFSETQ. CDR3 length: 12 amino acids. CDR3 in amino acids: CASSYSTGEQFF. DNA for the CDR3: TGCGCCAGCAGCTATAGTACGGGGGAGCAGTTCTTC.

This chain links TRBV5-5 with TRBJ1-2, with unresolved D. The V gene's germline CDR1 is SGHKS and CDR2 YYEKEE (reference sequence). The CDR3 is 15 residues long. V was cut by 0 bases and J by 0 bases, with 9 bases left in between. The CDR3 loop reads CASSLGTVSNYGYTF. CDR3 DNA: TGTGCCAGCAGCTTGGGAACGGTTTCTAACTATGGCTACACCTTC.

This clone was counted only a few times. V is TRBV4-1 and J is TRBJ1-2; 7 positions match TRBD1. Germline V gene sequence: CDR1 MGHRA, CDR2 YSYEKL. Trimming took 3 bases from V and 4 from J; bases not matched to a gene: 11. This CDR3 region has 16 residues. In DNA form, the CDR3 reads TGCGCCAGCAGCCATTTAGTCGTGGGGACAGCCTATGGCTACACCTTC. Encoded protein: CASSHLVVGTAYGYTF.

The rearrangement uses TRBV5-4 and TRBJ2-5, with 8 bases aligning to TRBD2. The length of the CDR3 is 15 residues. With 2 bases clipped from V and 2 bases from J, the junction kept 5 bases outside the gene matches. Germline CDR1 reads SGHNT; CDR2 reads YYREEE (reference sequence). CDR3 in amino acids: CASSFAGGLQETQYF. The CDR3, as DNA: TGTGCCAGCAGCTTTGCGGGGGGCCTTCAAGAGACCCAGTACTTC.

The chain combines TRBV28 with TRBJ1-1; unclear D gene. V was pared by 7 bases and J by 1 base, with 13 bases between. The germline V gene encodes CDR1 MDHEN and CDR2 SYDVKM. The CDR3 has 14 amino acids. This chain's CDR3 is CASNPRGSNTEAFF. Written as DNA, the CDR3 is TGTGCCAGCAACCCTCGGGGTTCGAACACTGAAGCTTTCTTT.

The chain couples TRBV11-2 to TRBJ1-5; 7 bases line up with TRBD1. Germline V lookup: CDR1 SGHAT, CDR2 FQNNGV. V shed 5 bases and J 4 bases; nucleotides not matched to a gene: 11. This CDR3 is 16 amino acids long. CDR3: CASSPTPGGRNQPQHF. The CDR3, as DNA: TGTGCCAGCAGCCCGACGCCAGGGGGAAGGAATCAGCCCCAGCATTTT.

This chain links TRBV7-9 with TRBJ2-7; TRBD1 agrees at 8 bases. CDR3 length: 13 residues. CDR1 and CDR2 (germline): SEHNR, FQNEAQ (reference sequence). J lost 5 bases, V lost 6 bases, and 6 bases had no gene match. This chain's CDR3 is CASRRQGNDEQYF. CDR3 sequence (DNA): TGTGCCAGCAGACGACAGGGGAACGACGAGCAGTACTTC.

CDR3 nucleotide sequence: TGTGCCAGCAGCCAAGAGGGCAGGGGGCCTCAGCCCCAGCATTTT. It specifies CASSQEGRGPQPQHF. The chain has TRBV4-2 and TRBJ1-5; TRBD1 matches at 8 bases. The V segment lost 0 bases and the J segment 6 bases; nucleotides outside the gene matches: 4. The CDR3 sequence is 15 residues long. Germline V gene data show CDR1 as LGHNA and CDR2 as YNFKEQ.

This clone occurred a few times. The V call is TRBV5-1, the J call TRBJ1-6, with D tentatively TRBD1 (6 bases). With 0 bases removed from V and 14 bases from J, the gap between germline ends came to 12 bases. The CDR3 consists of 13 residues. Germline CDR1 reads SGHRS; CDR2 reads YFSETQ. The CDR3 sequence: CASSLEAGDTLHF. CDR3 in DNA: TGCGCCAGCAGCTTGGAGGCAGGGGACACCCTCCACTTT. Full variable domain (outside the CDR3, taken from reference TRBV5-1 and TRBJ1-6): KAGVTQTPRYLIKTRGQQVTLSCSPISGHRSVSWYQQTPGQGLQFLFEYFSETQRNKGNFPGRFSGRQFSNSRSEMNVSTLELGDSALYLCASSLEAGDTLHFGNGTRLTVT.

This rearrangement joins TRBV10-3 to TRBJ1-2, with D possibly matching TRBD1 (5 bases). This CDR3 is 12 amino acids long. The germline V gene has CDR1 ENHRY and CDR2 SYGVKD. The V and J ends lost 4 bases and 8 bases respectively, with 11 bases between them. Written as DNA, the CDR3 is TGTGCCATCAGTGTAGGCGGGGCGGGCTACACCTTC. Translating it yields CAISVGGAGYTF.

The chain carries TRBV6-5 and TRBJ2-1; TRBD2 might be the D (7 bases). Trimming cost V 1 base and J 10 bases, with 14 bases left between them. Germline values: CDR1 MNHEY, CDR2 SVGAGI. The CDR3 totals 14 residues. The CDR3 is CASSYLGGAWEQFF. In DNA form, the CDR3 reads TGTGCCAGCAGTTACTTGGGGGGGGCTTGGGAGCAGTTCTTC.